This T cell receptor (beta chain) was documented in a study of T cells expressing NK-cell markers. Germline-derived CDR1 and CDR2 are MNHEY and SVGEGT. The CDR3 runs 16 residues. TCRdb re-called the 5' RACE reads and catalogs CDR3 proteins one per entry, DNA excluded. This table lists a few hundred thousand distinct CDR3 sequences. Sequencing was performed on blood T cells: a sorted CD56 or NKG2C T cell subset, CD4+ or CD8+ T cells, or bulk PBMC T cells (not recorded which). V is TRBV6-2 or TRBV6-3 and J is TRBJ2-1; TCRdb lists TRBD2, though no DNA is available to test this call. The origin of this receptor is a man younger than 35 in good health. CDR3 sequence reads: CASSYGTSGRDNEQFF.